These 9 T cell receptor beta chains were sequenced from one sample in a study of Ad26.COV2.S vaccination and SARS-CoV-2 variants. The treatment denotes: over 15 received Ad26.COV2.S at low or high dose, single or two shots; about 5 received placebo; per-sample allocation not given. Sampling occurred on day 63 after the first vaccine or placebo injection. Method: immunoSEQ multiplex PCR; TCRdb's copy keeps in-frame clones and lacks some. This sample yields roughly 270,000 clones, of which 87% are seen a single time; more than 2.5% belongs to the top ten. Sample: peripheral blood, taken in a trial of Ad26.COV2.S vaccine versus placebo. These receptors all come from a person aged 18 to 59 who received the Ad26.COV2.S COVID-19 vaccine or a placebo.

The J gene is TRBJ2-5, the V gene TRBV11-2; D unresolved. The CDR3 loop spans 16 amino acids. The V end lost 0 bases, the J end lost 2 bases, and 13 bases lay between the germline ends. Germline V gene lookup returns CDR1 SGHAT and CDR2 FQNNGV. CDR3 nucleotides: TGTGCCAGCAGCTTAGATGGAGAGGCCGCTCAAGAGACCCAGTACTTC. This translates into CASSLDGEAAQETQYF.

The chain has TRBV2 and TRBJ1-4, with D possibly being TRBD1 (5 bases). The CDR3 runs to 16 residues. The germline CDR1 and CDR2 sequences are SNHLY and FYNNEI. The V end was cut by 0 bases, the J end by 7 bases, with 15 bases between. CDR3 in amino acids: CASSEARLGGGEKLFF. CDR3 nucleotide sequence: TGTGCCAGCAGTGAAGCGAGGTTGGGGGGAGGTGAAAAACTGTTTTTT.

The chain has TRBV19 and TRBJ2-3, with a tentative D call TRBD2 (6 bases). V lost 1 base and J lost 1, with 12 bases in between. CDR1 and CDR2 (germline): LNHDA, SQIVND (reference sequence). The CDR3 runs 16 residues. For the CDR3, the DNA is TGTGCCAGTAGTATAGGGGGGGTGGGTGGCACAGATACGCAGTATTTT. Amino acids: CASSIGGVGGTDTQYF.

This chain connects TRBV6-6 to TRBJ1-1; 8 bases are a match to TRBD1. This CDR3 has 14 amino acids. With V trimmed by 4 bases and J by 5 bases, 6 bases remained unmatched. Germline V gene lookup returns CDR1 MNHNY and CDR2 SVGAGI (reference sequence). CDR3 bases: TGTGCCAGCAGTTCAGGGGGCGCAGGGACTGAAGCTTTCTTT. It translates to CASSSGGAGTEAFF.

The chain has TRBV7-2 and TRBJ2-1, with 9 bases matching TRBD2. The J segment lost 11 bases and the V segment lost 7 bases, leaving 9 bases of the junction unmatched. The CDR3 loop spans 13 amino acids. The germline gives CDR1 SGHTA, CDR2 FQGNSA. CDR3 nucleotides: TGTGCCAGCATCCCCGGCACTAGCGGGCAGCAGTTCTTC. Protein product: CASIPGTSGQQFF.

The rearrangement joins TRBV6-5 to TRBJ1-1; the match to TRBD1 covers 9 bases. Germline CDR1 MNHEY, CDR2 SVGAGI. CDR3 length: 15 residues. V was clipped by 0 bases and J by 5 bases; unmatched bases: 4. The CDR3 bases are TGTGCCAGCAGTTACTCACAGGGGGCTAGGACTGAAGCTTTCTTT. As protein: CASSYSQGARTEAFF.

The J gene is TRBJ1-1, the V gene TRBV30; the D is unclear. Per germline, CDR1 GTSNPN and CDR2 SVGIG (reference sequence). This CDR3 is 11 amino acids long. V shed 5 bases and J shed 3 bases, with 7 bases lying between them. CDR3 sequence: CAWVSDTEAFF. For the CDR3, the DNA is TGTGCCTGGGTATCGGACACTGAAGCTTTCTTT.

The rearrangement uses TRBV5-4 and TRBJ2-2; TRBD2 matches 9 bases. Unmatched junction bases numbered 9, after V lost 3 bases and J lost 6 bases. Per germline, CDR1 SGHNT and CDR2 YYREEE (reference sequence). The CDR3 is 16 residues long. CDR3 amino acids: CASSSRGGAYAGELFF. Written as DNA, the CDR3 is TGTGCCAGCAGCTCTCGCGGGGGGGCCTACGCCGGGGAGCTGTTTTTT.

This chain joins TRBV7-9 and TRBJ2-1; 8 bases align to TRBD2. Germline CDR1 SEHNR, CDR2 FQNEAQ (reference sequence). The length of the CDR3 is 16 residues. The trim removed 5 bases at V and 4 bases at J, leaving 10 bases unmatched. The CDR3: CASSRSGSGTYNEQFF. The CDR3 DNA is TGTGCCAGCAGCCGCAGTGGTAGCGGGACATACAATGAGCAGTTCTTC.